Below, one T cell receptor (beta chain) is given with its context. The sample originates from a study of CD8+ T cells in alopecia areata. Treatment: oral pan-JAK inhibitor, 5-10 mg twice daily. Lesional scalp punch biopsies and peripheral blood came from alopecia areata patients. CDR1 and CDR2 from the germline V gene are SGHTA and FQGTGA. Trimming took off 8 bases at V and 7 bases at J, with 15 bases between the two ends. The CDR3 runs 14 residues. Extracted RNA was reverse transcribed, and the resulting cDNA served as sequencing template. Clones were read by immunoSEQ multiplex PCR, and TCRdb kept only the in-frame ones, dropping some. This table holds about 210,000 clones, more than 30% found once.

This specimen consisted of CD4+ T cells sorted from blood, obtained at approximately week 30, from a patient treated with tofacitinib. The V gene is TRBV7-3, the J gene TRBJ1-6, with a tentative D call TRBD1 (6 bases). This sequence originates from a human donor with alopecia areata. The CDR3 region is CASSAGARNSPLHF. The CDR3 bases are TGTGCCAGCTCAGCGGGGGCGCGGAATTCACCCCTCCACTTT.